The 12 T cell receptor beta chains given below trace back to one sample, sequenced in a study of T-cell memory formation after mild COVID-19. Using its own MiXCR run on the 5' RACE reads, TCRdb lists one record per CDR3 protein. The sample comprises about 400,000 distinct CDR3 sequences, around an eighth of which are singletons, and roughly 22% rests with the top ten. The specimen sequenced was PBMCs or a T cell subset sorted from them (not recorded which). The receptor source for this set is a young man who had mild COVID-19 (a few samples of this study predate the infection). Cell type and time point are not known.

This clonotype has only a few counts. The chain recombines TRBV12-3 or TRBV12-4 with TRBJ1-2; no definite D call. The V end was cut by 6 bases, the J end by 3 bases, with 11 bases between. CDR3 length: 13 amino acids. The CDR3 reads CASSRGMYYGYTF. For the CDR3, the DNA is TGTGCCAGCAGCCGCGGGATGTACTATGGCTACACCTTC.

For the CDR3, the DNA is TGTGCCAGCAGTGCCGGGACGATTAATGAAAAACTGTTTTTT. It codes for CASSAGTINEKLFF. The rearrangement uses TRBV28 and TRBJ1-4; tentatively, D is TRBD1 (5 bases). V gave up 5 bases and J gave up 4 bases, with 11 bases separating them. In germline, CDR1 is MDHEN, CDR2 SYDVKM. CDR3 length equals 14 residues.

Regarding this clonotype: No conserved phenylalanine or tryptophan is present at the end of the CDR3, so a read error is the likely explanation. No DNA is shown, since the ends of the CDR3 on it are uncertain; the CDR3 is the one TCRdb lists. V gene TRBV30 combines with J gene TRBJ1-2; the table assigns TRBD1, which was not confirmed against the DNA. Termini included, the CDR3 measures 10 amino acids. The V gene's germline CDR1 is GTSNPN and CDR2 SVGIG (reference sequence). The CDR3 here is CAWDRDRAFL.

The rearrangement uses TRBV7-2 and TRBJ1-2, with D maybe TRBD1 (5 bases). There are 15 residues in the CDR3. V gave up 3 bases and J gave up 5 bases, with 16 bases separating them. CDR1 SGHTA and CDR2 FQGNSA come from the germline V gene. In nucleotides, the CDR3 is TGTGCCAGCAGCTTTGACGGGACCCAGCCTTATGGCTACACCTTC. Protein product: CASSFDGTQPYGYTF.

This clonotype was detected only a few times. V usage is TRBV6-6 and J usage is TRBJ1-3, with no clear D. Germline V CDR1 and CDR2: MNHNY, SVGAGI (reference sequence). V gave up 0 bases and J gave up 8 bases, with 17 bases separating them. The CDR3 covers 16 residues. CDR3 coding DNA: TGTGCCAGCAGTTACTCTTCCCCCCCAACTACGGACACCATATATTTT. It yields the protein CASSYSSPPTTDTIYF.

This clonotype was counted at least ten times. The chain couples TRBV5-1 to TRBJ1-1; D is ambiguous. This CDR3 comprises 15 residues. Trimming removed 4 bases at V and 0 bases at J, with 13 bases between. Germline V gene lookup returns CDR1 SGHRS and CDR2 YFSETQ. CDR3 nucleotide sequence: TGCGCCAGCAGCCCCTCCGTCCTAATGAACACTGAAGCTTTCTTT. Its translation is CASSPSVLMNTEAFF.

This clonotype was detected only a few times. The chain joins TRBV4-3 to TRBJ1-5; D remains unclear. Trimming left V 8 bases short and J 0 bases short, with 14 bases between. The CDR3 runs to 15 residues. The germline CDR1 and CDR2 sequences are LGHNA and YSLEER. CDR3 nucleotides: TGCGCCAGCCGTCAAACAGTTTATAGCAATCAGCCCCAGCATTTT. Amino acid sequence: CASRQTVYSNQPQHF.

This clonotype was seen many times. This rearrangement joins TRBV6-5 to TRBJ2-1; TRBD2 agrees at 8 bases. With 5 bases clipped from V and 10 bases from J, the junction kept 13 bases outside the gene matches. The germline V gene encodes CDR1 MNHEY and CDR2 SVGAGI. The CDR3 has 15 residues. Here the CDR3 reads CASSTKLGGAREQFF. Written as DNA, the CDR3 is TGTGCCAGCAGTACTAAGCTCGGGGGGGCCCGGGAGCAGTTCTTC.

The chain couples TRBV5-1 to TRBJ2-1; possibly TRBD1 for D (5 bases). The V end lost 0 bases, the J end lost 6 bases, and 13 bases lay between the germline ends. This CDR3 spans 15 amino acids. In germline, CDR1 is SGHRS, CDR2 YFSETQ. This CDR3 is CASSLAQGMFNEQFF. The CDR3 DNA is TGCGCCAGCAGCTTGGCGCAGGGAATGTTCAATGAGCAGTTCTTC.

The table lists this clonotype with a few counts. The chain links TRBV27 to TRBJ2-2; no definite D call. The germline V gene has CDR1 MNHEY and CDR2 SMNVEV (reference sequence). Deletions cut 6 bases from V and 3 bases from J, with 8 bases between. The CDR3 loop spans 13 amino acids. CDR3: CASRRPYTGELFF. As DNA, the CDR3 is TGTGCCAGCAGAAGGCCCTACACCGGGGAGCTGTTTTTT.

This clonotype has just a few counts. CDR3 nucleotide sequence: TGTGCCAGCAGCCATACCCCGACCAGTAGCACAGATACGCAGTATTTT. Translation gives CASSHTPTSSTDTQYF. The genes are TRBV7-2 and TRBJ2-3; D gene uncertain. This CDR3 comprises 16 residues. CDR1 is SGHTA and CDR2 is FQGNSA in the germline V gene. V was shortened by 5 bases and J by 0 bases, with 15 bases between the two germline ends.

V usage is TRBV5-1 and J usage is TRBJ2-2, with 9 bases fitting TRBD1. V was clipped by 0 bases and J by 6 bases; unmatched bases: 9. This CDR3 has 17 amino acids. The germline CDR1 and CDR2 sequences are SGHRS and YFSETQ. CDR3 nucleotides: TGCGCCAGCAGCTTGGGGGGACAGGGACGTTTGTCCGGGGAGCTGTTTTTT. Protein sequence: CASSLGGQGRLSGELFF. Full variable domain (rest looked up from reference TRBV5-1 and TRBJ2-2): KAGVTQTPRYLIKTRGQQVTLSCSPISGHRSVSWYQQTPGQGLQFLFEYFSETQRNKGNFPGRFSGRQFSNSRSEMNVSTLELGDSALYLCASSLGGQGRLSGELFFGEGSRLTVL.